This T cell receptor beta chain was obtained from a study of patients and donors after allogeneic stem cell transplantation. This clonotype was observed a few times. A single record per CDR3 protein comes from TCRdb applying MiXCR to the RT-PCR reads. Among about 410,000 distinct CDR3 sequences listed, 16% were seen once. The ends were cut back, 3 bases at V and 1 base at J, with 14 bases in the middle. The CDR3 runs to 16 residues. CDR1 and CDR2 from the germline V gene are SNHLY and FYNNEI. This clonotype was sampled from a human donor who was either an allogeneic HSCT recipient or a stem cell or donor lymphocyte infusion donor (not recorded which). It is not recorded whose cells these are; they may come from a transplant donor. The specimen was blood, either unsorted or a sorted T cell fraction (not recorded which). V usage is TRBV2 and J usage is TRBJ2-3; possible D gene TRBD2, 6 bases. The CDR3 DNA reads as TGTGCCAGCAGTGAGCACCCAGGGACTCGCACAGATACGCAGTATTTT. Translated, it gives CASSEHPGTRTDTQYF.